The clone carrying this T cell receptor (beta chain) appeared a few times. The source of the sample is a study of regulatory T cells in long-lasting Graves disease. This CDR3 has 15 amino acids. V was clipped by 7 bases and J by 6 bases; unmatched bases: 8. Time point given: persistent/refractory GD, antithyroid drugs over 5 years with positive TRAb. The TCR library was made from RNA extracted from PBMCs. Libraries of TCR beta came from iRepertoire HTBI primers plus Arm-PCR of CDR3 regions. From the multiplex PCR reads, TCRdb called clonotypes with MiXCR, one entry per CDR3 protein. Among roughly 700,000 distinct CDR3 sequences, 25% to 30% were seen once, and the ten largest hold 40% to 55%.

This sample comprised peripheral blood mononuclear cells (PBMCs), obtained when the disease was refractory, from a patient treated with antithyroid drugs. The chain couples TRBV12-3 or TRBV12-4 to TRBJ1-5; TRBD1 matches 11 bases. The source is a female donor with Graves disease. Written as DNA, the CDR3 is TGTGCCAGCAACCTACGGACAGGGGGCACTCAGCCCCAGCATTTT. This gives the protein CASNLRTGGTQPQHF.